This T cell receptor beta chain appears in the sequencing data of a study of blood T cell repertoires in COVID-19. Using immunoSEQ multiplex PCR, the repertoire was profiled, and TCRdb retains in-frame clones only, with some absent. Of 250,000 to 350,000 clones in the sample, about 89% were seen once. Participants, about 18 to 90 years old, spanned about two dozen US areas. Germline V gene sequence: CDR1 SGHAT, CDR2 FQNNGV. V gave up 5 bases and J gave up 8 bases; unmatched junction bases: 10. This CDR3 contains 14 residues. This clonotype originated in a woman under 40 who had recovered from COVID-19. The chain recombines TRBV11-2 with TRBJ1-2; 8 bases are a match to TRBD1. Sequencing input: PBMCs or T cells enriched from blood (not recorded which). In DNA, the CDR3 is TGTGCCAGCAGCCCCGGACAGGGAAGGGGAGGCTACACCTTC. This codes for CASSPGQGRGGYTF.